The rows below give T cell receptor beta chains drawn from one sample of a study of CD8+ T cells in alopecia areata. Sequenced by immunoSEQ multiplex PCR; TCRdb stores in-frame clones only, minus some. The data contain some 180,000 clones, roughly 59% of them seen just once; the ten biggest clones take up about 1.5%. This specimen was CD4+ T cells sorted from blood, taken at week 0. Source of these receptors: a human donor with alopecia areata. Both conserved end residues are part of each CDR3. Each record gives: V gene, J gene, D gene, clone size, CDR3 protein, CDR3 DNA. The D gene is left open where the match is weak. Only some rows state a clone size, as once, few, many or a class for expanded clones.

V gene: TRBV14
J gene: TRBJ1-1
D gene: NA
clone size: few
CDR3 protein: CASSPQAGLEAFF
CDR3 DNA: TGTGCCAGCAGCCCCCAGGCAGGACTTGAAGCTTTCTTT

V gene: TRBV30
J gene: TRBJ1-2
D gene: TRBD1
clone size: once
CDR3 protein: CAWSETGAKGYTF
CDR3 DNA: TGTGCCTGGAGTGAAACAGGGGCGAAGGGCTACACCTTC

V gene: TRBV30
J gene: TRBJ1-2
D gene: NA
clone size: NA
CDR3 protein: CAWRSYVAGLYGYTF
CDR3 DNA: TGTGCCTGGAGGTCGTATGTTGCTGGCCTCTATGGCTACACCTTC

V gene: TRBV19
J gene: TRBJ2-7
D gene: TRBD1
clone size: few
CDR3 protein: CASSLQGARREQYF
CDR3 DNA: TGTGCCAGTAGCCTACAGGGGGCCCGTAGGGAGCAGTACTTC

V gene: TRBV6-4
J gene: TRBJ2-3
D gene: NA
clone size: NA
CDR3 protein: CASYTYITDTQYF
CDR3 DNA: TGTGCCAGCTATACTTATATCACAGATACGCAGTATTTT

V gene: TRBV10-3
J gene: TRBJ2-7
D gene: NA
clone size: few
CDR3 protein: CAISPYTDGEQYF
CDR3 DNA: TGTGCCATCAGCCCTTATACAGATGGCGAGCAGTACTTC

V gene: TRBV29-1
J gene: TRBJ2-5
D gene: NA
clone size: few
CDR3 protein: CSVLAGKETQYF
CDR3 DNA: TGCAGCGTTTTGGCAGGGAAAGAGACCCAGTACTTC

V gene: TRBV27
J gene: TRBJ2-1
D gene: NA
clone size: once
CDR3 protein: CASSGTDLGSEQFF
CDR3 DNA: TGTGCCAGCTCCGGGACCGACTTGGGGAGTGAGCAGTTCTTC

V gene: TRBV7-9
J gene: TRBJ2-3
D gene: NA
clone size: few
CDR3 protein: CASSLGGPTSTDTQYF
CDR3 DNA: TGTGCCAGCAGCTTAGGCGGGCCAACTAGCACAGATACGCAGTATTTT

V gene: TRBV29-1
J gene: TRBJ2-3
D gene: NA
clone size: NA
CDR3 protein: CSVAEADTQYF
CDR3 DNA: TGCAGCGTCGCCGAGGCAGATACGCAGTATTTT

V gene: TRBV5-1
J gene: TRBJ1-1
D gene: TRBD1
clone size: NA
CDR3 protein: CASSLERDSGAFF
CDR3 DNA: TGCGCCAGCAGCTTGGAGCGGGACAGCGGAGCTTTCTTT

V gene: TRBV9
J gene: TRBJ1-1
D gene: NA
clone size: NA
CDR3 protein: CASSVGAGRTVNTEAFF
CDR3 DNA: TGTGCCAGCAGCGTAGGAGCAGGGAGGACCGTGAACACTGAAGCTTTCTTT

V gene: TRBV29-1
J gene: TRBJ1-1
D gene: NA
clone size: NA
CDR3 protein: CSVVGDPITGWKRNTEAFF
CDR3 DNA: TGCAGCGTTGTTGGGGACCCGATCACGGGGTGGAAGAGAAACACTGAAGCTTTCTTT